Presented here are 25 T cell receptor beta chains from one specimen sequenced in a study of blood T cell repertoires in COVID-19 (dated by TCRdb to 2018 to 2021). Receptors were amplified or captured by the immunoSEQ multiplex PCR assay. As stored in TCRdb, this immuneACCESS dataset retains in-frame rearrangements with V and J assigned. A fraction of the clones does not appear; measured against another copy, unresolved V genes explain less than half of the discrepancy, and the remainder lacks a known reason. Here the sample has over 60,000 clones; 70% to 90% occur a single time. The ten largest clones capture less than 1.5% of the sample. The sequenced material came from peripheral blood. These receptors all stem from a man between 40 and 49 years old with acute or convalescent COVID-19.

The chain couples TRBV24-1 to TRBJ2-6; no reliable D call. The V end lost 1 base, the J end lost 13 bases, and 7 bases lay between the germline ends. Germline CDR1 reads KGHDR; CDR2 reads SFDVKD. There are 12 residues in the CDR3. This CDR3 is CATSDFGAVLTF. In nucleotides, the CDR3 is TGTGCCACCAGTGATTTCGGAGCAGTCCTGACTTTC.

The V call is TRBV6-2 or TRBV6-3, the J call TRBJ2-3; D may be TRBD2 (6 bases). Trimming cost V 7 bases and J 3 bases, with 17 bases left between them. Looked up from germline, CDR1 is MNHEY and CDR2 is SVGEGT. The CDR3 loop spans 15 amino acids. The CDR3 DNA reads as TGTGCCAGCACCCCTAGGATGGAGGGGACAGATACGCAGTATTTT. Protein: CASTPRMEGTDTQYF.

The chain has TRBV7-8 and TRBJ1-1; 7 bases map to TRBD1. Germline assignment: CDR1 SGHVS and CDR2 FQNEAQ. Losses at the gene ends were 6 bases for V and 1 base for J; bases not matched to a gene: 2. This CDR3 has 13 amino acids. CDR3 amino acids: CASRNRGNTEAFF. Here the CDR3 DNA reads TGTGCCAGCAGAAACAGGGGGAACACTGAAGCTTTCTTT.

V and J are TRBV15 and TRBJ1-2; 8 bases match TRBD1. The J segment lost 6 bases and the V segment lost 0 bases, leaving 12 bases of the junction unmatched. The CDR3 runs 17 residues. Germline V CDR1 and CDR2: LNHNV, YYDKDF (reference sequence). The chain's CDR3 is CATSRDLLGQGGHGYTF. CDR3 in DNA: TGTGCCACCAGCAGAGATCTTTTAGGACAGGGTGGGCATGGCTACACCTTC.

V gene TRBV18 combines with J gene TRBJ1-1; no clear D. The CDR3 covers 15 residues. V lost 1 base and J 1 base, leaving 10 bases between the germline ends. Germline V gene lookup returns CDR1 KGHSH and CDR2 LQKENI. DNA of the CDR3: TGTGCCAGCTCACCACGGCGGAAGGAGAACACTGAAGCTTTCTTT. Residues: CASSPRRKENTEAFF.

The rearrangement joins TRBV25-1 to TRBJ1-6; D not resolved. Germline assignment: CDR1 MGHDK and CDR2 SYGVNS. The CDR3 has 13 residues. The germline V and J ends were trimmed by 2 bases and 9 bases, with 8 bases remaining between them. CDR3 protein: CASSEQAPSPLHF. CDR3 bases: TGTGCCAGCAGTGAACAGGCACCTTCACCCCTCCACTTT.

This sequence joins TRBV11-1 and TRBJ2-1; 8 positions match TRBD2. The CDR3 sequence is 16 residues long. From germline, CDR1 is SGHAT and CDR2 FQDESV (reference sequence). With V trimmed by 7 bases and J by 0 bases, 8 bases remained unmatched. The CDR3 reads CASTPGGGSSYNEQFF. The CDR3 nucleotides are TGTGCCAGCACCCCGGGGGGGGGTAGCTCCTACAATGAGCAGTTCTTC.

This chain connects TRBV10-1 to TRBJ1-1; D not resolved. V was clipped by 5 bases and J by 1 base, with 17 bases between them. Germline CDR1 is WNHNN and CDR2 is SYGVQD (reference sequence). This CDR3 is 16 amino acids long. In nucleotides, the CDR3 is TGCGCCAGCAGTCCGGCGGAGGTTTGGCCGAACACTGAAGCTTTCTTT. Its translation: CASSPAEVWPNTEAFF.

The gene calls are TRBV7-9 and TRBJ2-6; D may be TRBD2 (5 bases). Germline assignment: CDR1 SEHNR and CDR2 FQNEAQ (reference sequence). With 5 bases removed from V and 2 bases from J, the gap between germline ends came to 10 bases. This CDR3 is 15 amino acids long. CDR3 residues: CASSRTAAGANVLTF. The DNA of the CDR3 is TGTGCCAGCAGCAGAACAGCGGCTGGGGCCAACGTCCTGACTTTC.

Worth noting for this clone: The junction shows a germline mismatch at one end, possibly a read error. V gene TRBV6-1 combines with J gene TRBJ1-3; 7 nucleotides agree with TRBD1. The length of the CDR3 is 15 residues. Looked up from germline, CDR1 is MNHNS and CDR2 is SASEGT. The CDR3 here is CASTESQGDGNTIYF. For the CDR3, the DNA is TGTGCCAGCACTGAATCCCAGGGGGACGGAAACACCATATATTTT.

This chain uses TRBV7-2 with TRBJ2-7; D is ambiguous. Germline assignment: CDR1 SGHTA and CDR2 FQGNSA. The CDR3 has 13 residues. Trimming pared 3 bases from V and 4 bases from J, leaving 10 bases between. The CDR3 loop is CASSFTMAYEQYF. CDR3 DNA sequence: TGTGCCAGCAGCTTCACCATGGCATACGAGCAGTACTTC.

The gene calls are TRBV9 and TRBJ2-5; 13 nucleotides agree with TRBD2. Germline V gene data show CDR1 as SGDLS and CDR2 as YYNGEE. Germline trimming cut 0 bases from V and 3 bases from J; bases unmatched to any gene: 5. This CDR3 is 17 amino acids long. This CDR3 reads CASSVAGTSGGEETQYF. CDR3 bases: TGTGCCAGCAGCGTAGCGGGAACTAGCGGGGGGGAAGAGACCCAGTACTTC.

V is TRBV21-1 and J is TRBJ1-5; no DNA check was done on the table's D call, TRBD1. TRBV21-1 is reported as a pseudogene. The CDR3 contains 14 residues. The CDR3 loop reads CATPGTGGCQPQHF. In DNA form, the CDR3 reads TGTGCCACGCCCGGGACAGGGGGGTGTCAGCCCCAGCATTTT.

The chain carries TRBV2 and TRBJ2-5, with 9 bases aligning to TRBD2. Losses at the gene ends were 6 bases for V and 1 base for J; bases not matched to a gene: 6. Germline V gives CDR1 SNHLY, CDR2 FYNNEI. CDR3 length equals 15 residues. This chain's CDR3 is CASRPRRGGQETQYF. The CDR3 DNA sequence: TGTGCCAGCAGACCCAGGCGGGGGGGCCAAGAGACCCAGTACTTC. Full variable domain (remainder filled in from reference TRBV2 and TRBJ2-5): EPEVTQTPSHQVTQMGQEVILRCVPISNHLYFYWYRQILGQKVEFLVSFYNNEISEKSEIFDDQFSVERPDGSNFTLKIRSTKLEDSAMYFCASRPRRGGQETQYFGPGTRLLVL.

CDR3 loop: CASAKDEQGTRNTIYF. Written as DNA, the CDR3 is TGTGCCAGCGCAAAAGACGAACAGGGGACCCGAAACACCATATATTTT. This chain joins TRBV18 and TRBJ1-3, with TRBD1 identical over 7 bases. The CDR3 has 16 amino acids. Trimming removed 8 bases from V and 5 bases from J; junction bases left unmatched: 15. CDR1 is KGHSH, CDR2 LQKENI, per germline.

This sequence joins TRBV5-1 and TRBJ1-2, with D maybe TRBD1 (5 bases). The germline V gene has CDR1 SGHRS and CDR2 YFSETQ. The V end lost 4 bases, the J end lost 8 bases, and 15 bases lay between the germline ends. The CDR3 is made up of 13 amino acids. The CDR3 coding sequence is TGCGCCAGCAGCGACGGGACGGGAGGGGGCTACACCTTC. The encoded protein is CASSDGTGGGYTF.

This chain links TRBV27 with TRBJ1-4; D may be TRBD1 (5 bases). From germline, CDR1 is MNHEY and CDR2 SMNVEV (reference sequence). Between the trimmed V and J ends, which lost 2 bases and 7 bases, there was a span of 14 bases. CDR3 size: 15 residues. The CDR3 region is CASSLRGGALEKLFF. The CDR3 DNA is TGTGCCAGCAGTTTAAGAGGTGGGGCCCTTGAAAAACTGTTTTTT.

The rearrangement joins TRBV7-2 to TRBJ1-2, with 11 nucleotides matching TRBD1. Trimming took 5 bases from V and 0 from J; bases not matched to a gene: 11. CDR1 SGHTA and CDR2 FQGNSA come from the germline V gene. The CDR3 spans 18 residues. Written as DNA, the CDR3 is TGTGCCAGCAGCAAACGCCGTGGGACAGGGGGAACTAACTATGGCTACACCTTC. Encoded protein: CASSKRRGTGGTNYGYTF.

V gene TRBV6-6 combines with J gene TRBJ2-4; 9 bases are a match to TRBD1. J lost 6 bases, V lost 7 bases, and 4 bases had no gene match. The germline gives CDR1 MNHNY, CDR2 SVGAGI (reference sequence). The CDR3 has 13 residues. This CDR3 is CASTRTGANIQYF. The CDR3, as DNA: TGTGCCAGCACCCGGACAGGGGCAAACATTCAGTACTTC.

This clone has only one observation. The chain joins TRBV5-6 to TRBJ2-7; 8 positions agree with TRBD1. V was pared by 5 bases and J by 3 bases, with 10 bases of the junction left unmatched. CDR3 length equals 15 residues. From germline, CDR1 is SGHDT and CDR2 YYEEEE. The CDR3 bases are TGTGCCAGCAGTCACGACGGGACAGGCGGCTACGAGCAGTACTTC. Its translation: CASSHDGTGGYEQYF.

The chain recombines TRBV12-5 with TRBJ2-1; 14 bases match TRBD2. V shed 5 bases and J 9 bases; nucleotides not matched to a gene: 9. This CDR3 has 16 amino acids. Germline V lookup: CDR1 LGHNT, CDR2 FRNRAP. Here the CDR3 reads CASGPPGLAGVSEQFF. CDR3 DNA sequence: TGTGCTAGTGGTCCCCCGGGACTAGCGGGGGTTAGTGAGCAGTTCTTC.

The rearrangement uses TRBV7-6 and TRBJ1-4; 7 positions agree with TRBD1. The germline gives CDR1 SGHVS, CDR2 FNYEAQ. The trim removed 5 bases at V and 3 bases at J, leaving 9 bases unmatched. CDR3 length: 16 residues. The DNA of the CDR3 is TGTGCCAGCAGCGCTCTCATACAGGGGCCTAATGAAAAACTGTTTTTT. Its translation is CASSALIQGPNEKLFF. The full variable domain, its missing parts supplied by reference TRBV7-6 and TRBJ1-4, is GAGVSQSPRYKVTKRGQDVALRCDPISGHVSLYWYRQALGQGPEFLTYFNYEAQQDKSGLPNDRFSAERPEGSISTLTIQRTEQRDSAMYRCASSALIQGPNEKLFFGSGTQLSVL.

The chain has TRBV5-4 and TRBJ2-7, with TRBD2 matching 7 bases. With 0 bases clipped from V and 3 bases from J, the junction kept 6 bases outside the gene matches. The CDR3 extends over 15 amino acids. The germline V gene has CDR1 SGHNT and CDR2 YYREEE (reference sequence). The CDR3 DNA reads as TGTGCCAGCAGCTTGGAATCTAGCGGAATCTACGAGCAGTACTTC. It translates to CASSLESSGIYEQYF.

A single count supports this clone. The rearrangement uses TRBV18 and TRBJ1-3; no clear D gene. CDR3 size: 17 residues. Trimming left V 2 bases short and J 0 bases short, with 14 bases between. Germline V lookup: CDR1 KGHSH, CDR2 LQKENI. DNA of the CDR3: TGTGCCAGCTCACCAGCGTTCCCGGGGAACTCTGGAAACACCATATATTTT. It codes for CASSPAFPGNSGNTIYF.

The V call is TRBV3-1 (or the pseudogene TRBV3-2), the J call TRBJ1-5, with a possible D match to TRBD1 (5 bases). CDR3 length equals 14 residues. Between the trimmed V and J ends, which lost 3 bases and 7 bases, there was a span of 13 bases. Germline CDR1 reads LGHDT; CDR2 reads YNNKEL (reference sequence). CDR3: CASSHRLEGQPQHF. CDR3 nucleotides: TGTGCCAGCAGCCACCGTCTGGAGGGGCAGCCCCAGCATTTT.